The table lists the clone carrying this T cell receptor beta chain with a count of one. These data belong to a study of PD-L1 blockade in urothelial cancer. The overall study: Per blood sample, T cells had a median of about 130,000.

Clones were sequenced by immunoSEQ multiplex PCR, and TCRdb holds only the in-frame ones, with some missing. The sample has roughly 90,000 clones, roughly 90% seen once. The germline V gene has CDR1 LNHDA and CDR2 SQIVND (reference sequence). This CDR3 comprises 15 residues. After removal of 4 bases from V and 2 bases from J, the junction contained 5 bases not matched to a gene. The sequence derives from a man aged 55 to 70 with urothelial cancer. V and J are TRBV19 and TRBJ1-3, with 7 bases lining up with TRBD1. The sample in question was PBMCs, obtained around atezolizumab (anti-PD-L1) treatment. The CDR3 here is CASSNDRDPGNTIYF. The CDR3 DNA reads TGTGCCAGTAGTAACGACAGGGACCCTGGAAACACCATATATTTT. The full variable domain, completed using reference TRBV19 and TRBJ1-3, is DGGITQSPKYLFRKEGQNVTLSCEQNLNHDAMYWYRQDPGQGLRLIYYSQIVNDFQKGDIAEGYSVSREKKESFPLTVTSAQKNPTAFYLCASSNDRDPGNTIYFGEGSWLTVV.